One and the same sample provided the 21 T cell receptor beta chains below, sequenced in a study. TCRdb re-derived calls from the 5' RACE reads in MiXCR, one entry per CDR3 protein. Here the sample spans about 6,600 distinct CDR3 sequences, roughly three fifths being singletons. The sequencing input was tumor-infiltrating memory CD4+ T cells sorted from the breast tumor. Documented subset: memory CD4+ T cells, CD4+CD45RO+CD25-. All receptors come from a female donor with breast cancer.

The genes are TRBV6-6 and TRBJ2-7; D unclear. This CDR3 has 12 residues. CDR1 is MNHNY, CDR2 SVGAGI, per germline (reference sequence). The ends were cut back, 6 bases at V and 3 bases at J, with 9 bases in the middle. In nucleotides, the CDR3 is TGTGCCAGCAGGCACGCCGACTACGAGCAGTACTTC. Amino acids: CASRHADYEQYF.

The rearrangement links TRBV24-1 to TRBJ2-1; a weak D match, TRBD2 (5 bases). Trimming removed 5 bases from V and 9 bases from J, with 25 bases in between. The CDR3 has 17 amino acids. Germline CDR1 KGHDR, CDR2 SFDVKD. The CDR3 sequence is CATSAARTVRGRGEQFF. The CDR3 region has the DNA TGTGCCACCAGTGCCGCTAGGACCGTACGTGGCCGGGGTGAGCAGTTCTTC.

To note about this clonotype: Given the absence of the conserved phenylalanine or tryptophan at the CDR3 end, a read error is likely. This chain links TRBV5-1 with TRBJ2-1, with a weak D call TRBD2 (5 bases). The ends were cut back, 1 base at V and 3 bases at J, with 17 bases in the middle. The CDR3 spans 17 residues. The V gene's germline CDR1 is SGHRS and CDR2 YFSETQ. In nucleotides, the CDR3 is TGCGCCAGCAGCTTGATAGCGCCCCCGATCAACTACAATGAGCAGTTCCTC. It encodes CASSLIAPPINYNEQFL.

Here the CDR3 DNA reads TGTGCCAGCAGCCAAGAACGGGGCGAGCAGTACTTC. Amino acid sequence: CASSQERGEQYF. This sequence joins TRBV14 and TRBJ2-7, with D maybe TRBD2 (5 bases). The CDR3 contains 12 residues. Trimming cost V 0 bases and J 6 bases, with 6 bases left between them. Germline V gene sequence: CDR1 SGHDN, CDR2 FVKESK.

The rearrangement uses TRBV29-1 and TRBJ2-3; maybe TRBD1 (6 bases). V was shortened by 6 bases and J by 1 base, with 17 bases between the two germline ends. The CDR3 covers 15 residues. Germline V gene data show CDR1 as SQVTM and CDR2 as ANQGSEA. This chain's CDR3 is CSVESLQGRTDTQYF. The CDR3 nucleotides are TGCAGCGTCGAATCTCTACAGGGTCGCACAGATACGCAGTATTTT.

The chain carries TRBV12-3 or TRBV12-4 and TRBJ2-5; a weak D match, TRBD2 (5 bases). The CDR3 runs to 12 residues. V gave up 10 bases and J gave up 3 bases, with 12 bases separating them. CDR3 nucleotide sequence: TGTGCCACCGGGATTACCAAAGAGACCCAGTACTTC. This encodes CATGITKETQYF.

The V and J genes are TRBV4-2 and TRBJ1-2; no definite D call. V lost 0 bases, J lost 4 bases, and 6 bases lay in between. The CDR3 runs to 13 residues. Per germline, CDR1 LGHNA and CDR2 YNFKEQ. The CDR3 here is CASSQEPSYGYTF. The CDR3 nucleotides read TGTGCCAGCAGCCAAGAGCCTTCCTATGGCTACACCTTC.

The V and J genes are TRBV18 and TRBJ1-1; weak D call: TRBD1 (5 bases). The CDR3 has 13 amino acids. Germline CDR1 reads KGHSH; CDR2 reads LQKENI. V was shortened by 8 bases and J by 3 bases, with 13 bases between the two germline ends. The CDR3, as DNA: TGTGCCAGCCCATCAGTGGGGGACACTGAAGCTTTCTTT. Protein: CASPSVGDTEAFF.

The CDR3 DNA is TGCGCCAGCAGCTTGGGCCCTCAGCGGGAGAGCCCAGATACGCAGTATTTT. It codes for CASSLGPQRESPDTQYF. The chain combines TRBV5-1 with TRBJ2-3; 8 positions match TRBD2. The germline V gene has CDR1 SGHRS and CDR2 YFSETQ. The ends lost 0 bases at V and 4 bases at J; junction bases unmatched: 10. This CDR3 contains 17 residues.

The V call is TRBV3-1, the J call TRBJ1-5; no reliable D call. CDR1 and CDR2 from the germline V gene are LGHDT and YNNKEL (reference sequence). V was cut by 4 bases and J by 0 bases, with 7 bases left in between. The CDR3 contains 14 residues. Here the CDR3 reads CASSPAFSNQPQHF. CDR3 DNA: TGTGCCAGCAGCCCCGCGTTTAGCAATCAGCCCCAGCATTTT.

The chain carries TRBV18 and TRBJ1-6, with TRBD1 matching over 7 bases. Germline V gene sequence: CDR1 KGHSH, CDR2 LQKENI. J lost 1 base, V lost 3 bases, and 0 bases had no gene match. The CDR3 runs 15 residues. CDR3 nucleotide sequence: TGTGCCAGCTCACCGACAGGGTCCTATAATTCACCCCTCCACTTT. This codes for CASSPTGSYNSPLHF.

This clonotype came up a few times. V gene TRBV29-1 combines with J gene TRBJ1-1; D is possibly TRBD1 (5 bases). The V end lost 4 bases, the J end lost 4 bases, and 16 bases lay between the germline ends. The germline V gene encodes CDR1 SQVTM and CDR2 ANQGSEA. This CDR3 is 14 amino acids long. Here the CDR3 reads CSVAGLGAGTEAFF. The CDR3 DNA is TGCAGCGTTGCAGGCCTTGGGGCGGGCACTGAAGCTTTCTTT.

This sequence joins TRBV5-1 and TRBJ2-4; D gene ambiguous. Looked up from germline, CDR1 is SGHRS and CDR2 is YFSETQ. The CDR3 consists of 15 residues. The V end lost 2 bases, the J end lost 0 bases, and 9 bases lay between the germline ends. CDR3 nucleotides: TGCGCCAGCAGCTTTTCGGAGCTAGCCAAAAACATTCAGTACTTC. This codes for CASSFSELAKNIQYF. The full variable domain, with the rest looked up from reference TRBV5-1 and TRBJ2-4, is KAGVTQTPRYLIKTRGQQVTLSCSPISGHRSVSWYQQTPGQGLQFLFEYFSETQRNKGNFPGRFSGRQFSNSRSEMNVSTLELGDSALYLCASSFSELAKNIQYFGAGTRLSVL.

This clonotype was observed once. This CDR3 reads CASSRGLAGDSEQFF. The CDR3 region has the DNA TGTGCCAGCAGCCGGGGGCTAGCGGGAGACAGTGAGCAGTTCTTC. This rearrangement joins TRBV7-3 to TRBJ2-1, with TRBD2 identical over 10 bases. V lost 5 bases to trimming and J lost 9 bases; unmatched junction nucleotides: 10. Germline lookup yields CDR1 SGHTA and CDR2 FQGTGA. This CDR3 comprises 15 residues.

The chain has TRBV6-6 and TRBJ2-3; the D is unclear. Germline CDR1 reads MNHNY; CDR2 reads SVGAGI (reference sequence). Trimming took off 6 bases at V and 10 bases at J, with 17 bases between the two ends. This CDR3 region has 13 residues. CDR3 in amino acids: CASSQPDSMAQYF. CDR3 DNA: TGTGCCAGCAGCCAGCCCGACTCCATGGCGCAGTATTTT.

This CDR3 reads CSATGTLANYGYTF. CDR3 DNA: TGCAGTGCTACCGGGACACTGGCCAACTATGGCTACACCTTC. This chain connects TRBV20-1 to TRBJ1-2; D may be TRBD1 (6 bases). Germline values: CDR1 DFQATT, CDR2 SNEGSKA (reference sequence). This CDR3 spans 14 amino acids. Trimming cost V 4 bases and J 2 bases, with 14 bases left between them.

The gene calls are TRBV10-1 and TRBJ2-1, with TRBD2 identical over 9 bases. This CDR3 has 14 amino acids. V shed 5 bases and J 4 bases; nucleotides not matched to a gene: 3. Germline V gene lookup returns CDR1 WNHNN and CDR2 SYGVQD (reference sequence). CDR3 region: CASSPSGAYNEQFF. In nucleotides, the CDR3 is TGCGCCAGCAGTCCTAGCGGGGCATACAATGAGCAGTTCTTC.

This chain connects TRBV10-2 to TRBJ1-3; D is ambiguous. With 3 bases removed from V and 0 bases from J, the gap between germline ends came to 6 bases. The CDR3 has 14 residues. Germline assignment: CDR1 WSHSY and CDR2 SAAADI. CDR3 DNA sequence: TGCGCCAGCAGTGACCGGAACTCTGGAAACACCATATATTTT. This codes for CASSDRNSGNTIYF.

The chain combines TRBV27 with TRBJ2-1, with 8 nucleotides matching TRBD2. There are 17 residues in the CDR3. The germline gives CDR1 MNHEY, CDR2 SMNVEV (reference sequence). J gave up 0 bases and V 3 bases, and 7 bases lay outside the gene matches. CDR3 DNA: TGTGCCAGCAGTTTTGGCGCAGCGGGGGCCTCCTACAATGAGCAGTTCTTC. Translation gives CASSFGAAGASYNEQFF.

CDR3 in DNA: TGCGCCAGCAGCCAGTTTATGGGCGTCGGGGAAAAACTGTTTTTT. Translating gives CASSQFMGVGEKLFF. J is TRBJ1-4 and V is TRBV4-1; D is ambiguous. CDR1 and CDR2 (germline): MGHRA, YSYEKL. The CDR3 spans 15 residues. V was trimmed by 3 bases and J by 8 bases, leaving 16 bases between them.

About this clonotype: A junction boundary mismatches the germline segment, possibly from a read error. The chain links TRBV7-2 to TRBJ2-3; TRBD1 might be the D (5 bases). There are 16 residues in the CDR3. The germline V gene encodes CDR1 SGHTA and CDR2 FQGNSA. The DNA for the CDR3 is TGTGCCAGCACCTTAAACTCAGGGATACGCACAGATACGCAGTATTTT. Protein sequence: CASTLNSGIRTDTQYF.